The 3 T cell receptor beta chains below were found in one sample sequenced in a study of technical replicates of blood from several donors (dated by TCRdb to about 2017). The library came from the immunoSEQ multiplex PCR assay. TCRdb re-hosts the immuneACCESS table, in-frame sequences only. Its copies lack some clones; in the studies checked, an unresolved V gene accounts for under half of them, and the cause for the rest is not known. Across this sample there are 100,000 or so clones, with around 95% seen only once. Around 0.21% of the sample is held by the ten biggest clonotypes. The sequenced material came from T cells isolated from PBMCs. The source of these receptors is a human donor in good health.

This sequence joins TRBV7-9 and TRBJ2-5; D perhaps matches TRBD2 (6 bases). With 1 base removed from V and 5 bases from J, the gap between germline ends came to 17 bases. The CDR3 length is 16 residues. CDR1 is SEHNR, CDR2 FQNEAQ, per germline (reference sequence). DNA for the CDR3: TGTGCCAGCAGCTTAGGGGACTCCAGGGATATCGAGACCCAGTACTTC. Protein product: CASSLGDSRDIETQYF.

The V call is TRBV5-1, the J call TRBJ1-3; 7 bases map to TRBD1. There are 15 residues in the CDR3. Trimming cost V 4 bases and J 1 base; bases outside gene matches: 5. The germline CDR1 and CDR2 sequences are SGHRS and YFSETQ. Written as DNA, the CDR3 is TGCGCCAGCAGCGCCGACAGGGTATCTGGAAACACCATATATTTT. Translating it yields CASSADRVSGNTIYF.

CDR3 sequence reads: CSVQTGLETQYF. In DNA form, the CDR3 reads TGCAGCGTCCAGACAGGGTTGGAGACCCAGTACTTC. V is TRBV29-1 and J is TRBJ2-5, with TRBD1 matching 7 bases. This CDR3 is 12 amino acids long. The V and J ends lost 6 bases and 5 bases, in that order; junction bases with no gene match: 6. CDR1 SQVTM and CDR2 ANQGSEA come from the germline V gene.